This T cell receptor (beta chain) was found in a study of regulatory T cells in long-lasting Graves disease (dated by TCRdb to the early 2020s). Describing the broader study: Newly diagnosed Graves' disease patients had taken antithyroid drugs for less than 3 months. Peripheral blood TCR sequencing and RNA sequencing compared persistent Graves' disease patients with newly diagnosed Graves' disease patients. The study took place in China and was registered as a clinical trial. TCR sequencing covered 13 persistent and roughly 20 newly diagnosed Graves' disease patients, around 35 samples in total.

The sample's time point label, decoded: newly diagnosed GD, antithyroid drugs for less than 3 months. RNA was extracted from PBMCs in TRIzol for both TCR sequencing and RNA sequencing. Graves' disease was diagnosed according to American Thyroid Association guidelines. Recruitment of patients was carried out at an endocrinology department in Xi'an, China. Each patient gave around 9.2 milliliters of peripheral blood, collected in an EDTA anticoagulant tube. Ficoll Paque Plus density gradient separation was used to isolate PBMCs, and no additional T cell sorting was done. An Agilent 2100 Bioanalyzer and agarose gel were used to assess RNA quality, and a NanoDrop 2000 was used to measure RNA concentration. Per the germline V gene, MDHEN is the CDR1 and SYDVKM is the CDR2. Inclusive of the bounding cysteine and phenylalanine, the CDR3 is 15 residues long. Here the CDR3 DNA is all that survives: 45 bases in frame from base 1. V is cut back by 6 bases and J by 3 bases, with 5 bases in the junction unmatched.

What the work shows at the level of the full study, not this receptor alone: Lower TCR Shannon entropy and fewer highly expanded clones were observed in persistent Graves' disease patients than in newly diagnosed patients, which suggested clonal expansion. Sequencing and analysis were limited to the TCR beta chain. A larger number of public clonotypes was shared among persistent patients (approximately 2,500) than among newly diagnosed patients (roughly 980). The authors noted that the small sample size was a limitation that may lower accuracy. Persistent disease showed preferential use of TRBV28, TRBJ1-2 and TRBJ2-5, whereas newly diagnosed disease favored TRBV20-1 and TRBJ2-1. Because the primary lesion, thyroid tissue, could not be accessed, the study looked at peripheral blood alone.

In its sample, this clonotype was seen many times. It has no known antigen specificity. Base qualities are not recorded, but no much larger clone differs from it by a single base. The library came from multiplex PCR. Data came from an Illumina HiSeq 4000. iRepertoire HTBI primers and Arm-PCR amplification of CDR3 regions were used to construct TCR beta libraries. PCR products were gel purified before sequencing. Per the authors' processing: Gene usage analysis of CDR3 amino acid clonotypes relied on the 62 TRBV and 13 to 15 TRBJ segments identified across samples. Filtered high-quality paired reads were merged into contigs using COPE and FqMerger. BLAST was used to align contigs to IMGT TRBV, TRBD and TRBJ reference genes, with CDR3 defined following IMGT. Clonotypes above 0.1% frequency were classified as highly expanded clones. Shannon entropy served as the measure of repertoire diversity, while the Gini coefficient captured V-J evenness. Public clonotypes were defined as clonotypes shared by more than one individual. TCRdb passed the public sequencing reads through fastp at Q25 and MiXCR, retaining productive beta sequences. Each record represents a unique CDR3 protein, reported with the most common genes and DNA among its rows. None of the V and J calls come from the authors' own analysis; TCRdb made them. The sample yields around 250,000 distinct CDR3 sequences; about a sixth were counted once. Clones ranked in the top ten supply over 20% of the sample.

The sequencing used peripheral blood mononuclear cells (PBMCs), collected at new diagnosis, from a patient treated with antithyroid drugs. The sequence came from a female donor with Graves disease. Recombination connected TRBV28 to TRBJ2-5; TRBD2 matches 12 bases in the middle. The nucleotide sequence is given as TGTGCCAGCAGGTCGACTAGCGGGAGAGAAGAGACCCAGTACTTC. Translated, this is CASRSTSGREETQYF.